The 22 T cell receptor beta chains presented below share a single source sample, sequenced in a study of cytomegalovirus exposure and HLA in healthy donors. The PCR ran on 60 Vbeta and 13 Jbeta primers. TCRdb's copy holds only in-frame clones and misses some; the assay was immunoSEQ multiplex PCR. This table holds just over 150,000 clones, approximately 72% found once. Sequencing was carried out using PBMCs. Every receptor here comes from a man aged 35-49 years in good health and CMV-seropositive.

The gene calls are TRBV19 and TRBJ2-5, with 11 bases identical to TRBD2. Germline V CDR1 and CDR2: LNHDA, SQIVND (reference sequence). V trimming: 1 base; J trimming: 4 bases; junction bases outside the gene matches: 5. This CDR3 spans 16 amino acids. The CDR3 coding sequence is TGTGCCAGTAGTATAGGGGGGGGACTAGCGGTAGAGACCCAGTACTTC. Protein product: CASSIGGGLAVETQYF. The full variable domain, in which reference TRBV19 and TRBJ2-5 provide the parts outside the CDR3, is DGGITQSPKYLFRKEGQNVTLSCEQNLNHDAMYWYRQDPGQGLRLIYYSQIVNDFQKGDIAEGYSVSREKKESFPLTVTSAQKNPTAFYLCASSIGGGLAVETQYFGPGTRLLVL.

V and J are TRBV18 and TRBJ1-1; D not certain. CDR3 length equals 14 residues. CDR1 is KGHSH and CDR2 is LQKENI in the germline V gene. V lost 6 bases and J 1 base, leaving 12 bases between the germline ends. The CDR3 DNA sequence: TGTGCCAGCTCGAGCGAGGCGAGGAACACTGAAGCTTTCTTT. This encodes CASSSEARNTEAFF. The full variable domain, with the rest looked up from reference TRBV18 and TRBJ1-1, is NAGVMQNPRHLVRRRGQEARLRCSPMKGHSHVYWYRQLPEEGLKFMVYLQKENIIDESGMPKERFSAEFPKEGPSILRIQQVVRGDSAAYFCASSSEARNTEAFFGQGTRLTVV.

This clone was detected only a few times. V usage is TRBV7-9 and J usage is TRBJ2-7; 7 nucleotides align to TRBD1. V trimming: 4 bases; J trimming: 3 bases; junction bases outside the gene matches: 9. The CDR3 is 15 amino acids. In germline, CDR1 is SEHNR, CDR2 FQNEAQ (reference sequence). The CDR3 sequence: CASSSVEGTVYEQYF. The CDR3, as DNA: TGTGCCAGCAGCTCGGTTGAGGGGACAGTCTACGAGCAGTACTTC.

The V gene is TRBV11-3, the J gene TRBJ1-4, with D unclear. Trimming cost V 5 bases and J 3 bases, with 10 bases left between them. This CDR3 comprises 14 residues. From germline, CDR1 is SGHNT and CDR2 YENEEA. The CDR3 bases are TGTGCCAGCAGCCTCCCGCGGCCTAATGAAAAACTGTTTTTT. It encodes CASSLPRPNEKLFF. Looking up the rest from reference TRBV11-3 and TRBJ1-4 gives the full variable domain: EAGVVQSPRYKIIEKKQPVAFWCNPISGHNTLYWYLQNLGQGPELLIRYENEEAVDDSQLPKDRFSAERLKGVDSTLKIQPAELGDSAVYLCASSLPRPNEKLFFGSGTQLSVL.

CDR3 coding DNA: TGTGCCAGCAGCTCGTTCCGGACCGGGACAGGGGACCCCGAGCAGTACTTC. Its protein is CASSSFRTGTGDPEQYF. The V and J genes are TRBV7-6 and TRBJ2-7; TRBD1 agrees at 10 bases. This CDR3 has 17 amino acids. The trim removed 4 bases at V and 6 bases at J, leaving 15 bases unmatched. CDR1 is SGHVS and CDR2 is FNYEAQ in the germline V gene. Full variable domain (missing parts from reference TRBV7-6 and TRBJ2-7): GAGVSQSPRYKVTKRGQDVALRCDPISGHVSLYWYRQALGQGPEFLTYFNYEAQQDKSGLPNDRFSAERPEGSISTLTIQRTEQRDSAMYRCASSSFRTGTGDPEQYFGPGTRLTVT.

The V gene is TRBV14, the J gene TRBJ1-5, with 12 bases matching TRBD1. In germline, CDR1 is SGHDN, CDR2 FVKESK. The V gene end was trimmed by 1 base and the J gene end by 2 bases; junction bases not matched to a gene: 6. This CDR3 contains 18 residues. The CDR3 protein is CASSQALGTGGGNQPQHF. In nucleotides, the CDR3 is TGTGCCAGCAGCCAAGCCCTCGGGACAGGGGGCGGCAATCAGCCCCAGCATTTT.

This clone was observed a single time. The chain uses TRBV29-1 and TRBJ2-1; TRBD1 matches at 8 bases. The J segment lost 1 base and the V segment lost 4 bases, leaving 9 bases of the junction unmatched. Germline loops: CDR1 SQVTM, CDR2 ANQGSEA. The CDR3 is made up of 16 amino acids. The CDR3 DNA sequence: TGCAGCGTTGGACAGGGGCCAAACCTTTCCTACAATGAGCAGTTCTTC. This encodes CSVGQGPNLSYNEQFF.

This chain uses TRBV9 with TRBJ2-7; the match to TRBD2 covers 9 bases. CDR1 is SGDLS, CDR2 YYNGEE, per germline. Trimming at V came to 0 bases and at J to 6 bases, leaving 7 bases not matched to a gene. The CDR3 runs to 15 residues. The CDR3 nucleotides read TGTGCCAGCAGCGTAGCGGCGGGGGGGATAGGCGAGCAGTACTTC. Translating gives CASSVAAGGIGEQYF.

The chain links TRBV7-2 to TRBJ2-3, with D tentatively TRBD1 (6 bases). Germline loops: CDR1 SGHTA, CDR2 FQGNSA. The CDR3 contains 16 residues. The ends were cut back, 2 bases at V and 6 bases at J, with 18 bases in the middle. CDR3 DNA sequence: TGTGCCAGCAGCTTACTGCTCTGGGGGCCGCGGGATACGCAGTATTTT. Its translation: CASSLLLWGPRDTQYF.

This clone was observed a handful of times. The chain links TRBV14 to TRBJ2-5; D unresolved. This CDR3 is 14 amino acids long. Trimming shortened V by 6 bases and J by 5 bases, and 16 bases separated the two germline ends. Germline V lookup: CDR1 SGHDN, CDR2 FVKESK. The CDR3 coding sequence is TGTGCCAGCAGACGTAGCCCCGATCCTGAGACCCAGTACTTC. It translates to CASRRSPDPETQYF.

The chain uses TRBV2 and TRBJ2-5; 8 bases align to TRBD1. Germline CDR1 is SNHLY and CDR2 is FYNNEI. The CDR3 extends over 11 amino acids. With 6 bases clipped from V and 8 bases from J, the junction kept 2 bases outside the gene matches. As DNA, the CDR3 is TGTGCCAGCAGGGACAGGGTAACCCAGTACTTC. This translates into CASRDRVTQYF. The entire variable domain, with the rest obtained from reference TRBV2 and TRBJ2-5, is as follows: EPEVTQTPSHQVTQMGQEVILRCVPISNHLYFYWYRQILGQKVEFLVSFYNNEISEKSEIFDDQFSVERPDGSNFTLKIRSTKLEDSAMYFCASRDRVTQYFGPGTRLLVL.

This clone was detected only a few times. CDR3 nucleotide sequence: TGCGCCAGCAGCCAAGATCGGCCAGGGGGCCTCACTGAAGCTTTCTTT. It is translated as CASSQDRPGGLTEAFF. This chain joins TRBV4-3 and TRBJ1-1, with TRBD1 identical over 8 bases. V shed 0 bases and J 4 bases; nucleotides not matched to a gene: 7. Germline values: CDR1 LGHNA, CDR2 YSLEER. CDR3 length: 16 amino acids.

The chain couples TRBV18 to TRBJ1-1; D is perhaps TRBD1 (5 bases). Trimming cost V 9 bases and J 5 bases, with 10 bases left between them. The CDR3 has 11 residues. The germline gives CDR1 KGHSH, CDR2 LQKENI. Written as DNA, the CDR3 is TGTGCCAGTCGCGGGGCGACTGAAGCTTTCTTT. Translation: CASRGATEAFF. Supplemented by reference TRBV18 and TRBJ1-1, the full variable domain reads NAGVMQNPRHLVRRRGQEARLRCSPMKGHSHVYWYRQLPEEGLKFMVYLQKENIIDESGMPKERFSAEFPKEGPSILRIQQVVRGDSAAYFCASRGATEAFFGQGTRLTVV.

V usage is TRBV7-2 and J usage is TRBJ1-2; 8 bases map to TRBD1. The germline CDR1 and CDR2 sequences are SGHTA and FQGNSA. V shed 5 bases, J shed 0 bases, and the junction held 2 bases outside the gene matches. This CDR3 spans 14 amino acids. The CDR3: CASSRQGSNYGYTF. In DNA, the CDR3 is TGTGCCAGCAGCCGACAGGGGTCTAACTATGGCTACACCTTC.

This clone was detected a few times. V usage is TRBV4-2 and J usage is TRBJ1-2, with D unresolved. Per the germline V gene, CDR1 is LGHNA and CDR2 is YNFKEQ. This CDR3 is built from 12 residues. The V and J ends lost 0 bases and 7 bases respectively, with 6 bases between them. The CDR3 DNA reads as TGTGCCAGCAGCCAAGATACCGGTGGCTACACCTTC. This codes for CASSQDTGGYTF.

The chain employs TRBV7-8 and TRBJ1-4; 9 bases line up with TRBD1. This CDR3 is built from 15 residues. Germline values: CDR1 SGHVS, CDR2 FQNEAQ. V lost 1 base, J lost 8 bases, and 5 bases stayed unmatched. CDR3 coding DNA: TGTGCCAGCAGCTTAGACGGGACAGGGTCCGAAAAACTGTTTTTT. Amino acids: CASSLDGTGSEKLFF.

The chain carries TRBV4-2 and TRBJ2-1, with D tentatively TRBD2 (7 bases). The V gene lost 1 base and the J gene lost 7 bases, with 17 bases spanning the gap. The germline V gene has CDR1 LGHNA and CDR2 YNFKEQ. This CDR3 spans 16 amino acids. CDR3 loop: CASSQAAGHGGNEQFF. In DNA form, the CDR3 reads TGTGCCAGCAGCCAAGCAGCGGGACACGGCGGGAATGAGCAGTTCTTC.

The chain joins TRBV27 to TRBJ2-3; possibly TRBD2 for D (6 bases). The germline V gene encodes CDR1 MNHEY and CDR2 SMNVEV (reference sequence). The ends were cut back, 2 bases at V and 0 bases at J, with 9 bases in the middle. The CDR3 consists of 15 residues. CDR3 sequence reads: CASSLGGESTDTQYF. The CDR3 DNA sequence: TGTGCCAGCAGTTTAGGCGGGGAGAGCACAGATACGCAGTATTTT.

The chain employs TRBV7-9 and TRBJ2-5, with 10 bases aligning to TRBD2. CDR1 is SEHNR and CDR2 is FQNEAQ in the germline V gene (reference sequence). The V segment lost 5 bases and the J segment 1 base; nucleotides outside the gene matches: 10. The CDR3 loop spans 17 amino acids. This CDR3 is CASSRSLAGALQETQYF. CDR3 DNA: TGTGCCAGCAGCCGGTCCCTAGCGGGGGCCCTCCAAGAGACCCAGTACTTC.

This clone was observed once. The chain employs TRBV11-3 and TRBJ2-5, with D uncertain. Germline V gene sequence: CDR1 SGHNT, CDR2 YENEEA. Trimming removed 5 bases from V and 5 bases from J, with 12 bases in between. The CDR3 has 13 residues. This CDR3 is CASSVLTDETQYF. In nucleotides, the CDR3 is TGTGCCAGCAGCGTGCTAACAGATGAGACCCAGTACTTC.

This clone was seen just once. This sequence joins TRBV5-1 and TRBJ1-2, with 8 positions matching TRBD1. J gave up 4 bases and V 2 bases, and 7 bases lay outside the gene matches. Per the germline V gene, CDR1 is SGHRS and CDR2 is YFSETQ. This CDR3 is 15 amino acids long. In DNA, the CDR3 is TGCGCCAGCAGCTTCGGACAGGGCCAGGGCTATGGCTACACCTTC. This encodes CASSFGQGQGYGYTF. The full variable domain, with the rest looked up from reference TRBV5-1 and TRBJ1-2, is KAGVTQTPRYLIKTRGQQVTLSCSPISGHRSVSWYQQTPGQGLQFLFEYFSETQRNKGNFPGRFSGRQFSNSRSEMNVSTLELGDSALYLCASSFGQGQGYGYTFGSGTRLTVV.

This clone was detected only once. This chain links TRBV5-4 with TRBJ1-6; unclear D gene. V lost 4 bases to trimming and J lost 0 bases, with 11 bases between them. The germline V gene has CDR1 SGHNT and CDR2 YYREEE (reference sequence). The CDR3 runs to 16 residues. The CDR3 reads CASSPDTDSYNSPLHF. CDR3 DNA: TGTGCCAGCAGCCCCGACACCGACTCCTATAATTCACCCCTCCACTTT. The whole variable domain, remainder taken from reference TRBV5-4 and TRBJ1-6, is ETGVTQSPTHLIKTRGQQVTLRCSSQSGHNTVSWYQQALGQGPQFIFQYYREEENGRGNFPPRFSGLQFPNYSSELNVNALELDDSALYLCASSPDTDSYNSPLHFGNGTRLTVT.